Below are 31 T cell receptor beta chains sequenced from a single sample in a study of T cells in Graves' hyperthyroidism and ophthalmopathy. It was RNA transcripts that yielded the amplified TCR beta CDR3 regions. Primed by the HTBI set, a first-round RT-PCR was run on the TCR CDR3. One entry per CDR3 protein results from TCRdb running MiXCR on the multiplex PCR reads. The sample lists 480,000 or so distinct CDR3 sequences, around 50% occurring once. The sequenced sample was peripheral blood or thyroid tissue (not recorded which). Every receptor here comes from an adult woman with Graves' disease, either hyperthyroidism or ophthalmopathy (not recorded which).

The chain has TRBV3-1 and TRBJ2-2, with 11 bases identical to TRBD1. V was clipped by 6 bases and J by 5 bases; unmatched bases: 5. This CDR3 comprises 15 residues. Germline CDR1 reads LGHDT; CDR2 reads YNNKEL (reference sequence). The CDR3 nucleotides are TGTGCCAGCAGGTTGGGACAGGGGGAAACCGGGGAGCTGTTTTTT. Protein: CASRLGQGETGELFF.

This clonotype was seen at least ten times. The chain couples TRBV6-2 or TRBV6-3 to TRBJ2-2, with D perhaps matching TRBD1 (5 bases). Germline V gene lookup returns CDR1 MNHEY and CDR2 SVGEGT. The CDR3 contains 14 residues. Trimming cost V 7 bases and J 3 bases, with 12 bases left between them. In DNA form, the CDR3 reads TGTGCCAGCACTGTACAGGCGTACACCGGGGAGCTGTTTTTT. Its protein product is CASTVQAYTGELFF.

The J gene is TRBJ1-4, the V gene TRBV24-1, with 8 bases that match TRBD1. Trimming took 4 bases from V and 4 from J; bases not matched to a gene: 4. The CDR3 is made up of 15 amino acids. Looked up from germline, CDR1 is KGHDR and CDR2 is SFDVKD. For the CDR3, the DNA is TGTGCCACCAGTGAGCAACAGGGGGATAATGAAAAACTGTTTTTT. Translating gives CATSEQQGDNEKLFF.

In its sample, this clonotype was seen a few times. V and J are TRBV29-1 and TRBJ1-2; D unresolved. Per the germline V gene, CDR1 is SQVTM and CDR2 is ANQGSEA. The CDR3 spans 13 residues. The ends were cut back, 1 base at V and 2 bases at J, with 8 bases in the middle. The DNA of the CDR3 is TGCAGCGTTGAAGGCGGACTGAACTATGGCTACACCTTC. Protein: CSVEGGLNYGYTF.

The chain links TRBV11-2 to TRBJ2-7; a possible D gene is TRBD2 (6 bases). Germline CDR1 and CDR2: SGHAT and FQNNGV. The V end lost 5 bases, the J end lost 3 bases, and 11 bases lay between the germline ends. The CDR3 extends over 13 amino acids. In nucleotides, the CDR3 is TGTGCCAGCAGCCCCGCGCGGGACTACGAGCAGTACTTC. Protein sequence: CASSPARDYEQYF.

The rearrangement uses TRBV10-3 and TRBJ1-2, with 7 bases lining up with TRBD1. The CDR3 loop spans 16 amino acids. J gave up 2 bases and V 0 bases, and 6 bases lay outside the gene matches. Per germline, CDR1 ENHRY and CDR2 SYGVKD. CDR3 bases: TGTGCCATCAGTGAGTCGTCAGGGGGAGGAAACTATGGCTACACCTTC. It specifies CAISESSGGGNYGYTF.

This clonotype was recorded a few times. V gene TRBV20-1 combines with J gene TRBJ2-5; no reliable D call. This CDR3 comprises 12 residues. Trimming removed 6 bases from V and 4 bases from J, with 12 bases in between. The germline V gene has CDR1 DFQATT and CDR2 SNEGSKA (reference sequence). CDR3 in amino acids: CSATETGETQYF. The CDR3 bases are TGCAGTGCGACGGAAACGGGAGAGACCCAGTACTTC.

Concerning this clonotype itself: The CDR3 does not close with the conserved phenylalanine or tryptophan, likely indicating a read error. No DNA is shown, since the ends of the CDR3 on it are uncertain; the CDR3 is the one TCRdb lists. The rearrangement links TRBV24-1 to TRBJ2-5; no DNA check was done on the table's D call, TRBD2. The CDR3 totals 10 residues, both ends included. Germline CDR1 KGHDR, CDR2 SFDVKD. This chain's CDR3 is CATSDPELAG.

Worth noting for this clonotype: A junction boundary mismatches the germline segment, possibly from a read error. The rearrangement joins TRBV10-2 to TRBJ1-1, with 12 nucleotides matching TRBD1. Germline CDR1 and CDR2: WSHSY and SAAADI. This CDR3 is built from 17 residues. Here the CDR3 reads CASSQPGQGALGTEAFF. CDR3 sequence (DNA): TGTGCCAGCTCTCAACCGGGACAGGGGGCTTTGGGCACTGAAGCTTTCTTT.

In DNA, the CDR3 is TGTGCCAGCAGCTTAGCGAGGGGGTACCAAGAGACCCAGTACTTC. Protein product: CASSLARGYQETQYF. The chain has TRBV7-8 and TRBJ2-5; D may be TRBD1 (6 bases). The length of the CDR3 is 15 residues. Per germline, CDR1 SGHVS and CDR2 FQNEAQ. Trimming stripped 0 bases from V and 0 bases from J, with 8 bases between.

The chain has TRBV7-9 and TRBJ2-7, with D perhaps matching TRBD2 (7 bases). V was trimmed by 5 bases and J by 3 bases, leaving 20 bases between them. CDR1 and CDR2 (germline): SEHNR, FQNEAQ (reference sequence). CDR3 size: 16 residues. The CDR3 region is CASSKQGGDIGYEQYF. The CDR3 nucleotides read TGTGCCAGCAGCAAACAGGGAGGGGACATCGGCTACGAGCAGTACTTC.

The genes are TRBV7-3 and TRBJ1-4; D perhaps matches TRBD1 (6 bases). The CDR3 loop spans 15 amino acids. The germline V gene has CDR1 SGHTA and CDR2 FQGTGA. The V end lost 2 bases, the J end lost 7 bases, and 14 bases lay between the germline ends. CDR3 bases: TGTGCCAGCAGCTTAGGGGGGCAGGGCACTGAAAAACTGTTTTTT. It encodes CASSLGGQGTEKLFF.

This clonotype was picked up a small number of times. The chain joins TRBV2 to TRBJ1-1, with TRBD1 matching 7 bases. The length of the CDR3 is 13 residues. Germline V CDR1 and CDR2: SNHLY, FYNNEI. CDR3 in amino acids: CARDRKSNTEAFF. CDR3 bases: TGTGCTAGGGACAGAAAATCGAACACTGAAGCTTTCTTT.

Concerning this clonotype itself: Relative to the germline gene, one junction end is altered; a read error may explain this. This rearrangement joins TRBV10-3 to TRBJ1-5; TRBD1 might be the D (5 bases). The CDR3 covers 14 residues. Germline V gene data show CDR1 as ENHRY and CDR2 as SYGVKD. For the CDR3, the DNA is TGTACCATCAGTCGGGCGGGGCGAGGTCAGCCCCAGCATTTT. Its translation: CTISRAGRGQPQHF.

The chain carries TRBV11-2 and TRBJ1-6; weak D call: TRBD1 (5 bases). The germline V and J ends were trimmed by 3 bases and 4 bases, with 19 bases remaining between them. Germline CDR1 reads SGHAT; CDR2 reads FQNNGV. The CDR3 totals 18 residues. The CDR3 spells CASSLLPTGTVYNSPLHF. CDR3 nucleotides: TGTGCCAGCAGCTTGCTACCCACCGGGACGGTATATAATTCACCCCTCCACTTT. The full variable domain, in which reference TRBV11-2 and TRBJ1-6 provide the parts outside the CDR3, is EAGVAQSPRYKIIEKRQSVAFWCNPISGHATLYWYQQILGQGPKLLIQFQNNGVVDDSQLPKDRFSAERLKGVDSTLKIQPAKLEDSAVYLCASSLLPTGTVYNSPLHFGNGTRLTVT.

For this clonotype: A much larger clone lies a single base off, so this may be a read error. The chain uses TRBV2 and TRBJ2-2; no firm D call. Germline-derived CDR1 and CDR2 are SNHLY and FYNNEI. V was clipped by 8 bases and J by 6 bases, with 4 bases between them. The CDR3 sequence is 10 residues long. The CDR3 sequence: CASCPGELFF. The CDR3 DNA reads TGTGCCAGCTGCCCCGGGGAGCTGTTTTTT.

The V gene is TRBV25-1, the J gene TRBJ1-2, with TRBD1 identical over 11 bases. V dropped 3 bases and J dropped 4; count of bases not matched to a gene: 4. Germline-derived CDR1 and CDR2 are MGHDK and SYGVNS. The CDR3 is 15 residues long. The CDR3 spells CASSEPGTGGYGYTF. The CDR3 DNA is TGTGCCAGCAGTGAGCCAGGGACAGGGGGCTATGGCTACACCTTC.

The chain uses TRBV10-3 and TRBJ1-1; no reliable D call. Trimming stripped 0 bases from V and 1 base from J, with 27 bases between. This CDR3 spans 21 amino acids. The germline V gene has CDR1 ENHRY and CDR2 SYGVKD. CDR3 bases: TGTGCCATCAGTGAGTCGATGAGACTAGCGGGATCGGTCGGGGAGAACACTGAAGCTTTCTTT. It translates to CAISESMRLAGSVGENTEAFF.

There are many counts of this clonotype. The V gene is TRBV7-2, the J gene TRBJ1-2; 10 nucleotides line up with TRBD1. Trimming removed 4 bases from V and 5 bases from J; junction bases left unmatched: 10. Germline V gene data show CDR1 as SGHTA and CDR2 as FQGNSA. This CDR3 spans 16 amino acids. For the CDR3, the DNA is TGTGCCAGCAGCTCCCCGACAGGGGGCGCGGGGTATGGCTACACCTTC. Translation gives CASSSPTGGAGYGYTF. The full variable domain, with the rest looked up from reference TRBV7-2 and TRBJ1-2, is GAGVSQSPSNKVTEKGKDVELRCDPISGHTALYWYRQSLGQGLEFLIYFQGNSAPDKSGLPSDRFSAERTGGSVSTLTIQRTQQEDSAVYLCASSSPTGGAGYGYTFGSGTRLTVV.

V is TRBV4-1 and J is TRBJ1-4; 8 nucleotides match TRBD1. This CDR3 is built from 18 residues. The trim removed 4 bases at V and 4 bases at J, leaving 14 bases unmatched. Germline V gene sequence: CDR1 MGHRA, CDR2 YSYEKL. The CDR3 region is CASSLPLYRTGINEKLFF. The CDR3 nucleotides are TGCGCCAGCAGCCTTCCTTTATACCGGACAGGGATTAATGAAAAACTGTTTTTT.

Here the CDR3 reads CASSLADRVNYGYTF. The CDR3 nucleotides read TGTGCCAGCAGCTTAGCGGACAGGGTTAACTATGGCTACACCTTC. The chain uses TRBV7-2 and TRBJ1-2; 8 nucleotides match TRBD1. Germline V gives CDR1 SGHTA, CDR2 FQGNSA. The CDR3 contains 15 residues. J gave up 1 base and V 0 bases, and 1 base lay outside the gene matches. Together with reference TRBV7-2 and TRBJ1-2, the CDR3 gives the full variable domain: GAGVSQSPSNKVTEKGKDVELRCDPISGHTALYWYRQSLGQGLEFLIYFQGNSAPDKSGLPSDRFSAERTGGSVSTLTIQRTQQEDSAVYLCASSLADRVNYGYTFGSGTRLTVV.

This clonotype was recorded at least ten times. This CDR3 reads CATSRDPATTASNQPQHF. CDR3 nucleotide sequence: TGTGCCACCAGCAGAGATCCTGCCACGACAGCGAGCAATCAGCCCCAGCATTTT. The chain carries TRBV15 and TRBJ1-5; a weak D match, TRBD1 (5 bases). Germline V gene sequence: CDR1 LNHNV, CDR2 YYDKDF (reference sequence). V lost 0 bases, J lost 1 base, and 16 bases lay in between. The CDR3 consists of 18 residues.

This clonotype was recorded at least ten times. The V and J genes are TRBV2 and TRBJ2-7; 8 bases are shared with TRBD1. The CDR3 is 13 residues long. Germline assignment: CDR1 SNHLY and CDR2 FYNNEI. Trimming at V came to 3 bases and at J to 10 bases, leaving 8 bases not matched to a gene. Written as DNA, the CDR3 is TGTGCCAGCAGTGACAGTGACAGGGGCCCACAGTACTTC. Translation: CASSDSDRGPQYF.

There are many counts of this clonotype. The chain uses TRBV9 and TRBJ2-5; 8 bases match TRBD2. The length of the CDR3 is 13 residues. Germline V gene lookup returns CDR1 SGDLS and CDR2 YYNGEE. V gave up 7 bases and J gave up 4 bases; unmatched junction bases: 6. In nucleotides, the CDR3 is TGTGCCAGCGGAGGGCTAGCGGGAGAGACCCAGTACTTC. Translation gives CASGGLAGETQYF.

In this sample, this clonotype turned up many times. V usage is TRBV9 and J usage is TRBJ1-2, with a weak D call TRBD1 (5 bases). With 1 base removed from V and 8 bases from J, the gap between germline ends came to 9 bases. The length of the CDR3 is 12 residues. Germline values: CDR1 SGDLS, CDR2 YYNGEE. The CDR3 sequence: CASSVRGGGYTF. In DNA form, the CDR3 reads TGTGCCAGCAGCGTAAGGGGCGGCGGCTACACCTTC.

This clonotype has only a few counts. The chain employs TRBV19 and TRBJ2-7, with 10 bases fitting TRBD2. The CDR3 covers 16 residues. V lost 4 bases and J lost 5; bases outside the gene matches: 11. From germline, CDR1 is LNHDA and CDR2 SQIVND (reference sequence). The CDR3, as DNA: TGTGCCAGTAGTACGACTCCAGCGGGAGGGCGGCACGAGCAGTACTTC. Translation gives CASSTTPAGGRHEQYF. Using reference TRBV19 and TRBJ2-7 for the parts outside the CDR3, the full variable domain is DGGITQSPKYLFRKEGQNVTLSCEQNLNHDAMYWYRQDPGQGLRLIYYSQIVNDFQKGDIAEGYSVSREKKESFPLTVTSAQKNPTAFYLCASSTTPAGGRHEQYFGPGTRLTVT.

In this sample, this clonotype turned up many times. The J gene is TRBJ1-2, the V gene TRBV27, with TRBD1 identical over 8 bases. Germline CDR1 is MNHEY and CDR2 is SMNVEV (reference sequence). This CDR3 spans 15 amino acids. J lost 4 bases, V lost 0 bases, and 4 bases had no gene match. As DNA, the CDR3 is TGTGCCAGCAGTTTATCGGGGCAGGGGGCCTATGGCTACACCTTC. Translation gives CASSLSGQGAYGYTF.

This clonotype showed up many times. This chain connects TRBV24-1 to TRBJ2-5; D possibly corresponds to TRBD1 (5 bases). Trimming removed 7 bases at V and 4 bases at J, with 12 bases between. Germline assignment: CDR1 KGHDR and CDR2 SFDVKD. The CDR3 has 13 residues. In nucleotides, the CDR3 is TGTGCCACCAGCCCGCAGGGATCAGAGACCCAGTACTTC. Protein product: CATSPQGSETQYF.

Many counts were recorded for this clonotype. The chain carries TRBV7-9 and TRBJ2-7; TRBD1 aligns across 7 bases. CDR3 length equals 14 residues. Losses at the gene ends were 3 bases for V and 2 bases for J; bases not matched to a gene: 4. Germline CDR1 and CDR2: SEHNR and FQNEAQ (reference sequence). The CDR3 protein is CASSLGDSTYEQYF. Here the CDR3 DNA reads TGTGCCAGCAGCTTGGGGGACAGTACCTACGAGCAGTACTTC.

The gene calls are TRBV28 and TRBJ2-5; 7 positions match TRBD2. In germline, CDR1 is MDHEN, CDR2 SYDVKM. The CDR3 has 15 amino acids. After removal of 2 bases from V and 5 bases from J, the junction contained 8 bases not matched to a gene. The chain's CDR3 is CASSLPRTSRETQYF. The DNA for the CDR3 is TGTGCCAGCAGTTTACCAAGGACTAGTCGGGAGACCCAGTACTTC.

This clonotype was observed a single time. V gene TRBV19 combines with J gene TRBJ1-6; TRBD1 agrees at 11 bases. The V and J ends lost 6 bases and 10 bases, in that order; junction bases with no gene match: 11. The CDR3 loop spans 16 amino acids. The V gene's germline CDR1 is LNHDA and CDR2 SQIVND (reference sequence). CDR3 nucleotides: TGTGCCAGTAGGAAGGGCGGACAGGGGGCGGCATCACCCCTCCACTTT. Its translation is CASRKGGQGAASPLHF.